This T cell receptor (beta chain) was found in a study of glioma-infiltrating T cells after dendritic cell vaccination. Some clones are missing from TCRdb's copy, which holds only in-frame ones; the method was immunoSEQ multiplex PCR. The sample carries approximately 82,000 clones, 70% to 90% recorded once. Sequencing was performed on blood, taken before dendritic cell vaccination. The source of this sequence is a human donor with glioblastoma.

The CDR3 region is CASRSTGLNTEAFF. The CDR3 nucleotides read TGTGCCAGCAGATCGACAGGGCTGAACACTGAAGCTTTCTTT. The V and J genes are TRBV5-6 and TRBJ1-1, with 7 bases aligning to TRBD1. Germline V lookup: CDR1 SGHDT, CDR2 YYEEEE. V gave up 5 bases and J gave up 0 bases; unmatched junction bases: 4. This CDR3 spans 14 amino acids.